The clone carrying this T cell receptor (beta chain) was found a few times. Its antigen is not identified. From RNA transcripts, TCR beta CDR3 regions were amplified. The HTBI primer set served for first-round RT-PCR of the TCR CDR3. TCRdb used MiXCR to reprocess the multiplex PCR reads, holding one entry per CDR3 protein. This table has 350,000 to 400,000 distinct CDR3 sequences, about a fifth appearing once. 9 to 10 ml fresh peripheral blood yielded the PBMCs. There are 15 residues in the CDR3. After removal of 3 bases from V and 9 bases from J, the junction contained 7 bases not matched to a gene. Germline-derived CDR1 and CDR2 are LNHNV and YYDKDF (reference sequence). This entry belongs to a study of T cells in Graves' hyperthyroidism and ophthalmopathy. Study-wide context: Any treatment followed the collection of peripheral blood at initial diagnosis.

General study findings and limits: Ophthalmopathy was separated from stable hyperthyroidism by a 13 V-J model.

The V call is TRBV15, the J call TRBJ2-1; 11 bases match TRBD2. Sequences were obtained from blood. This receptor was obtained from a man aged 18 to 29 with Graves' ophthalmopathy. CDR3 DNA: TGTGCCACCAGCAGGACTTCCGGGACTAGCGGTGAGCAGTTCTTC. Encoded protein: CATSRTSGTSGEQFF.